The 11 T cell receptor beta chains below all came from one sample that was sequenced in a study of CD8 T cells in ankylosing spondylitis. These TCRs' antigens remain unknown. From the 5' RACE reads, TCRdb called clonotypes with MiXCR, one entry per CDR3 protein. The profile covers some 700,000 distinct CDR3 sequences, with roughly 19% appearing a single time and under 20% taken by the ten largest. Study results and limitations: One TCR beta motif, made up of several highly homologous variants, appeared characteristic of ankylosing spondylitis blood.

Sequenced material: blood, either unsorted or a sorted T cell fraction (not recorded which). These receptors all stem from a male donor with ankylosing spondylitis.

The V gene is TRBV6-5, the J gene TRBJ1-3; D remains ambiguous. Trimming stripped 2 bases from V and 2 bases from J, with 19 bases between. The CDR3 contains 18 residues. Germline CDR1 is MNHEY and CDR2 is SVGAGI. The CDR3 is CASSYLVRGKAAGNTIYF. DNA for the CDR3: TGTGCCAGCAGTTACCTGGTACGAGGCAAAGCGGCTGGAAACACCATATATTTT.

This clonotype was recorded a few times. CDR3 in amino acids: CASSSTRGKNTIYF. The CDR3, as DNA: TGTGCCAGCAGTTCTACCAGGGGGAAGAACACCATATATTTT. The rearrangement uses TRBV7-9 and TRBJ1-3; TRBD1 matches 7 bases. This CDR3 is built from 14 residues. The ends lost 6 bases at V and 7 bases at J; junction bases unmatched: 9. Per the germline V gene, CDR1 is SEHNR and CDR2 is FQNEAQ (reference sequence).

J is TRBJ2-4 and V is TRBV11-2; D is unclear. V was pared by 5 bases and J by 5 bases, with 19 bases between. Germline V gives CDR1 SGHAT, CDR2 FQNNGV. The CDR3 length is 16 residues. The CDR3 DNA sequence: TGTGCCAGCAGCAACTACATGGTCGGACCCCAAAACATTCAGTACTTC. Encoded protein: CASSNYMVGPQNIQYF.

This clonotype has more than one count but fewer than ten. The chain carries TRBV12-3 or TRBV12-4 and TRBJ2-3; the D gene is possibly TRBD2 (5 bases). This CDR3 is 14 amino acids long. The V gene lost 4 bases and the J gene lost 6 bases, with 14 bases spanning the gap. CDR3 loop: CASSSSDFSDTQYF. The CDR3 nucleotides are TGTGCCAGCAGTTCCTCGGACTTCTCCGATACGCAGTATTTT.

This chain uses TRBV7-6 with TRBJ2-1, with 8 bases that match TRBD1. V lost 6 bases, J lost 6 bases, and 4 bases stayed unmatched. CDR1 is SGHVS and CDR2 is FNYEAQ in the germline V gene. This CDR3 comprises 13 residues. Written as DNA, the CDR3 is TGTGCCAGCAGAGCCGGGACAGGCAATGAGCAGTTCTTC. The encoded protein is CASRAGTGNEQFF.

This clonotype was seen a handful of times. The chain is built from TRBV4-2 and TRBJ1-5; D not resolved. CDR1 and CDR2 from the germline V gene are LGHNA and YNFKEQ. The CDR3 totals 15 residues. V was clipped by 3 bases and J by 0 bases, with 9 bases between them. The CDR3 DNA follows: TGTGCCAGCAGCCAGGCTACTTTTAGCAATCAGCCCCAGCATTTT. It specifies CASSQATFSNQPQHF.

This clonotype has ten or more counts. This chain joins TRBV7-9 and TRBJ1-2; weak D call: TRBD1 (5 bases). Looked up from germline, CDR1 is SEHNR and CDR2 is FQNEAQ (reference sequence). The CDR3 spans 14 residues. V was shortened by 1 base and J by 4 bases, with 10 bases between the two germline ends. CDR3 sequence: CASSLGDRTYGYTF. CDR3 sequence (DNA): TGTGCCAGCAGCTTAGGGGACCGGACCTATGGCTACACCTTC.

The CDR3: CSARAPGGGNYGYTF. The CDR3 nucleotides are TGCAGTGCTAGAGCCCCCGGGGGCGGCAACTATGGCTACACCTTC. This chain uses TRBV20-1 with TRBJ1-2; possible D gene TRBD1, 6 bases. The CDR3 runs 15 residues. Trimming shortened V by 1 base and J by 2 bases, and 14 bases separated the two germline ends. In germline, CDR1 is DFQATT, CDR2 SNEGSKA (reference sequence).

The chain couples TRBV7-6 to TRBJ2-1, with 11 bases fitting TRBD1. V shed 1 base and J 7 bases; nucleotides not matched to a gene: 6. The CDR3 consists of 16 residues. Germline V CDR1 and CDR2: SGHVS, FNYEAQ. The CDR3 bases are TGTGCCAGCAGCTTAGTCGGACAGGGGGCGCGTAATGAGCAGTTCTTC. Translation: CASSLVGQGARNEQFF.

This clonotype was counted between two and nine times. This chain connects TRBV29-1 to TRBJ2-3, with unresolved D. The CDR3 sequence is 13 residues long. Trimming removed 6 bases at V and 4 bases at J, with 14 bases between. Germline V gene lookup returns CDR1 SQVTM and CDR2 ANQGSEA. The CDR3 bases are TGCAGCGTCCTCGTTGGTTCTCCAGATACGCAGTATTTT. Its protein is CSVLVGSPDTQYF.

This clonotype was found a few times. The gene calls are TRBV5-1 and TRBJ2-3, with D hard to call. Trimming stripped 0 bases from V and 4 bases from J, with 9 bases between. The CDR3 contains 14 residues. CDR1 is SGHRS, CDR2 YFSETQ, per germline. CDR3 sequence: CASSLVPLADTQYF. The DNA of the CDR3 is TGCGCCAGCAGCTTGGTTCCCCTAGCAGATACGCAGTATTTT. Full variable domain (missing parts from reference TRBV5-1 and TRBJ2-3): KAGVTQTPRYLIKTRGQQVTLSCSPISGHRSVSWYQQTPGQGLQFLFEYFSETQRNKGNFPGRFSGRQFSNSRSEMNVSTLELGDSALYLCASSLVPLADTQYFGPGTRLTVL.